This T cell receptor beta chain originates from a study of blood T cell repertoires in COVID-19. Study context: Italy, Spain and the United States were the sources of the convalescent and acute COVID-19 samples.

The CDR3 covers 13 residues. Germline V gives CDR1 SEHNR, CDR2 FQNEAQ (reference sequence). Deletions cut 1 base from V and 3 bases from J, with 5 bases between. Clinical history reported by participants formed the basis on which cohorts were assigned. Original handling: From reference gene primer amplification, estimates of nucleated cell counts were derived. This table comes from immunoSEQ multiplex PCR, and its TCRdb copy is limited to in-frame clones, with some not included. V, J and clone size were drawn from that table, and D and trimming were deduced from the DNA. Of 250,000 to 300,000 clones listed, around 90% are singletons.

V and J are TRBV7-9 and TRBJ2-3, with D unclear. The receptor was derived from a woman aged 25 to 39 who had recovered from COVID-19. Sequenced sample: PBMCs or T cells enriched from blood (not recorded which). The CDR3 is CASSLGITDTQYF. DNA of the CDR3: TGTGCCAGCAGCTTAGGTATAACAGATACGCAGTATTTT.